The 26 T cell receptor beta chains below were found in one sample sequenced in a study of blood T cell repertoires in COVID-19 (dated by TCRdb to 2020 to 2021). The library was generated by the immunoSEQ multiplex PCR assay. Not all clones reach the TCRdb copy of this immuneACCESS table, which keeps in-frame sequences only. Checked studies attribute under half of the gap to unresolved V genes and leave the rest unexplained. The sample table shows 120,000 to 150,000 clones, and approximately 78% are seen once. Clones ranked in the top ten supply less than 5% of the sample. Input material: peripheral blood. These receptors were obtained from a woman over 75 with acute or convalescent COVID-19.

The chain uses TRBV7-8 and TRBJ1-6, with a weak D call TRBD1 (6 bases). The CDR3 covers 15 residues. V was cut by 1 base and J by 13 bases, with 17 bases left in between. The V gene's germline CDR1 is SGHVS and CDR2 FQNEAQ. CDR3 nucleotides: TGTGCCAGCAGCTTAGAGGGGGGGCAAGGCCTGCCCCTCCACTTT. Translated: CASSLEGGQGLPLHF.

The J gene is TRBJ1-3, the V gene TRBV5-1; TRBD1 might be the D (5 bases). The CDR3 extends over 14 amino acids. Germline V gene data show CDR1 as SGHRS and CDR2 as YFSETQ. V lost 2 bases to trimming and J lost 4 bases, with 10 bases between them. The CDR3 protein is CASSLNRQGNTIYF. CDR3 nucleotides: TGCGCCAGCAGCTTAAACCGACAGGGAAACACCATATATTTT. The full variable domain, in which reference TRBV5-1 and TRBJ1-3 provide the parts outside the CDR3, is KAGVTQTPRYLIKTRGQQVTLSCSPISGHRSVSWYQQTPGQGLQFLFEYFSETQRNKGNFPGRFSGRQFSNSRSEMNVSTLELGDSALYLCASSLNRQGNTIYFGEGSWLTVV.

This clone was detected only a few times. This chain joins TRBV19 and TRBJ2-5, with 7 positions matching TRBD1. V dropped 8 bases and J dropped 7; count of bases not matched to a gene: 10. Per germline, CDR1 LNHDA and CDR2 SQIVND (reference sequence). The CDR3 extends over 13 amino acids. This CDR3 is CASGDSGSGTQYF. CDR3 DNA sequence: TGTGCCAGTGGGGACAGCGGATCGGGGACCCAGTACTTC.

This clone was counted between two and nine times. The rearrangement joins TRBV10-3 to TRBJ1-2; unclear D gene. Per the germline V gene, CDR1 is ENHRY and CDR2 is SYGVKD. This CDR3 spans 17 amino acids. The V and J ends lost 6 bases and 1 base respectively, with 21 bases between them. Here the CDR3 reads CAIRRTQDRALNYGYTF. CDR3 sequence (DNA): TGTGCCATCAGGCGGACTCAAGACCGCGCGCTTAACTATGGCTACACCTTC.

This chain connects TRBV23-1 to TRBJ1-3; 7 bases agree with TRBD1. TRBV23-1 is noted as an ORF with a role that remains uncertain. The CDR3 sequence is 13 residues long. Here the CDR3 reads CAGQTGEVNTIYF. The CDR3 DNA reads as TGCGCAGGACAAACAGGGGAGGTAAACACCATATATTTT.

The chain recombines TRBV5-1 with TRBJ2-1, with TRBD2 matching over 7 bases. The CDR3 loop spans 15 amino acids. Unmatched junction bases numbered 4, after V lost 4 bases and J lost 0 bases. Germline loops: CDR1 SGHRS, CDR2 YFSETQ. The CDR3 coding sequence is TGCGCCAGCAGCCGGGAGGTATCCTCCTACAATGAGCAGTTCTTC. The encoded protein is CASSREVSSYNEQFF.

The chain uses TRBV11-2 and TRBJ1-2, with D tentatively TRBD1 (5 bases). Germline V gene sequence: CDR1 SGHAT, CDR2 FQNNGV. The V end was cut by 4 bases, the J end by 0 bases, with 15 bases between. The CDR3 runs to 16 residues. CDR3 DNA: TGTGCCAGCAGCTCCCTAGTATGGGACTCTAACTATGGCTACACCTTC. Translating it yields CASSSLVWDSNYGYTF.

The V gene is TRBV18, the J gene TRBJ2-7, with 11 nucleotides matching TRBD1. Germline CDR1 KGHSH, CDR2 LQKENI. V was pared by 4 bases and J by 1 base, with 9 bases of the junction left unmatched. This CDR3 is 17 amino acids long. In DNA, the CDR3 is TGTGCCAGCTCACAATCGGGAGGACAGGGGGCATCCTACGAGCAGTACTTC. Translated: CASSQSGGQGASYEQYF.

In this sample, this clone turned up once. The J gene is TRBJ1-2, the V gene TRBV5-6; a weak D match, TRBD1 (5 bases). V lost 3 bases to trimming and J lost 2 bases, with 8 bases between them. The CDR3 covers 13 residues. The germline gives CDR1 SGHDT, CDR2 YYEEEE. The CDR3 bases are TGTGCCAGCAGCTCCCAGGGAAACTATGGCTACACCTTC. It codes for CASSSQGNYGYTF.

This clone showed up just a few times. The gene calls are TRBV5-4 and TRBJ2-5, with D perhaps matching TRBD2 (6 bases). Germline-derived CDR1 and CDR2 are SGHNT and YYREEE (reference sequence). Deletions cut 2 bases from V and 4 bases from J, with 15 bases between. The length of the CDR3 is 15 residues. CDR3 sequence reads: CASSLHTGLGETQYF. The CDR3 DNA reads TGTGCCAGCAGCTTACATACGGGACTCGGAGAGACCCAGTACTTC. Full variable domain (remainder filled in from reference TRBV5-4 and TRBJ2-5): ETGVTQSPTHLIKTRGQQVTLRCSSQSGHNTVSWYQQALGQGPQFIFQYYREEENGRGNFPPRFSGLQFPNYSSELNVNALELDDSALYLCASSLHTGLGETQYFGPGTRLLVL.

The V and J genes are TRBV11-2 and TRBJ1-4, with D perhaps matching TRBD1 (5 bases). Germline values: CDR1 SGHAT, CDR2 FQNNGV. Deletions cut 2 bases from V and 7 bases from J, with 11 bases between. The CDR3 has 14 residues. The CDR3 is CASSLRFGGEKLFF. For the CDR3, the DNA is TGTGCCAGCAGCTTAAGATTCGGGGGTGAAAAACTGTTTTTT.

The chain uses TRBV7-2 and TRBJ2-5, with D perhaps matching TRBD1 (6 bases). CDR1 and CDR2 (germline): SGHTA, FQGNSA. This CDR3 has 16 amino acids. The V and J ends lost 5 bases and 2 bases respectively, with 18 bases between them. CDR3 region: CASSQPRGQRQETQYF. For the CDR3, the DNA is TGTGCCAGCAGCCAACCCCGAGGACAGCGACAAGAGACCCAGTACTTC.

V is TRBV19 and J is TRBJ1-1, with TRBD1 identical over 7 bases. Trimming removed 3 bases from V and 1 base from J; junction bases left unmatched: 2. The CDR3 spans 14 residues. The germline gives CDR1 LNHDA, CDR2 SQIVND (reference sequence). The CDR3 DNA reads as TGTGCCAGTAGTATGGGGGACAGGAACACTGAAGCTTTCTTT. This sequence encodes CASSMGDRNTEAFF.

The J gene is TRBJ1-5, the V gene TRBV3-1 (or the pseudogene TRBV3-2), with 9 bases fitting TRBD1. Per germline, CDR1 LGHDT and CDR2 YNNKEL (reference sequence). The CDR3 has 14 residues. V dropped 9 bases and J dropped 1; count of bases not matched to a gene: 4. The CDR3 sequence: CASGDRASNQPQHF. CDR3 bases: TGTGCCAGTGGGGACAGGGCCAGCAATCAGCCCCAGCATTTT.

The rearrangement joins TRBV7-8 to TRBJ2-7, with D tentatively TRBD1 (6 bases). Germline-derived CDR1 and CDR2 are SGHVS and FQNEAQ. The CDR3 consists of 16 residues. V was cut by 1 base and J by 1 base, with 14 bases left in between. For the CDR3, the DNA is TGTGCCAGCAGCTTAGTTGGGGGAACAGGGTCCTACGAGCAGTACTTC. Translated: CASSLVGGTGSYEQYF.

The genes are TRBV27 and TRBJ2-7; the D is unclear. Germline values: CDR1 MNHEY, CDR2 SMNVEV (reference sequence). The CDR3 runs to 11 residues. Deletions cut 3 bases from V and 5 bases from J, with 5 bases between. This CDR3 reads CASSFGHEQYF. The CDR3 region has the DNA TGTGCCAGCAGTTTTGGGCACGAGCAGTACTTC.

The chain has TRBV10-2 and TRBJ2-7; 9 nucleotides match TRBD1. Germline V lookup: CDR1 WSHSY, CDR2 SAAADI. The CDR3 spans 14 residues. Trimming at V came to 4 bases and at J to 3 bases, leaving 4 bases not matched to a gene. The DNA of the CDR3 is TGCGCCAGCAGTGGGGGACAGGGAGTCTACGAGCAGTACTTC. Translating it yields CASSGGQGVYEQYF.

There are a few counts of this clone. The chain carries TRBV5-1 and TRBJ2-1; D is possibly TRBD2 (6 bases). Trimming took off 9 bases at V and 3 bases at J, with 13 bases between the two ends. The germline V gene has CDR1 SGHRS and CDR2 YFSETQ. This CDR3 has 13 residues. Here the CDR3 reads CATGGGDYNEQFF. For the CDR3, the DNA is TGCGCCACCGGGGGTGGTGACTACAATGAGCAGTTCTTC.

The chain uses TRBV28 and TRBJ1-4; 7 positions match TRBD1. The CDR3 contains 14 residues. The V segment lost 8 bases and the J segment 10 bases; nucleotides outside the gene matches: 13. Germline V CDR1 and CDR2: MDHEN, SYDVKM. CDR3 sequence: CASAPGGFSGKLFF. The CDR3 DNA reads TGTGCCAGCGCCCCAGGGGGGTTCAGCGGAAAACTGTTTTTT.

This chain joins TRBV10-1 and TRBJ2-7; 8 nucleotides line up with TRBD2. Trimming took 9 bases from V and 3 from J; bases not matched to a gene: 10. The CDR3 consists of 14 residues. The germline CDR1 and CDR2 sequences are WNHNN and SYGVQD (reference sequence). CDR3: CARIISGIGYEQYF. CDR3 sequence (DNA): TGCGCCAGAATAATTAGCGGGATAGGCTACGAGCAGTACTTC.

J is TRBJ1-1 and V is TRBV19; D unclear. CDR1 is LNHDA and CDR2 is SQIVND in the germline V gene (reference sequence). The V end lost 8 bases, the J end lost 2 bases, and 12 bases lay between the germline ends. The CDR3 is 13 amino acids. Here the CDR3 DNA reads TGTGCCAGTCTCGGGGTTTTAAACACTGAAGCTTTCTTT. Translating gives CASLGVLNTEAFF.

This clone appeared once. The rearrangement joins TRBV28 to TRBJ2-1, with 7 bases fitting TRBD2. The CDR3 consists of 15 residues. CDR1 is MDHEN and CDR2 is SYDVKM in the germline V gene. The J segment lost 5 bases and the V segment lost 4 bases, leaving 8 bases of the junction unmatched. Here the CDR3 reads CASSYLGGTNNEQFF. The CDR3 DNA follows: TGTGCCAGCAGTTACCTCGGGGGGACCAACAATGAGCAGTTCTTC.

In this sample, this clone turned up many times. This chain's CDR3 is CASSAFLGNEQFF. The CDR3 region has the DNA TGTGCCAGCAGTGCCTTTCTAGGCAATGAGCAGTTCTTC. V usage is TRBV28 and J usage is TRBJ2-1; no clear D gene. The length of the CDR3 is 13 residues. V lost 5 bases and J lost 6, with 11 bases in between. The germline V gene encodes CDR1 MDHEN and CDR2 SYDVKM.

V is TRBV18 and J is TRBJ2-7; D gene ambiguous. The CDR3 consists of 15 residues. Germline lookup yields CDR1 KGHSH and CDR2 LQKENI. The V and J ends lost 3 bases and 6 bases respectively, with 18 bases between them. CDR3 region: CASSPPEGRMVEQYF. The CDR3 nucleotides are TGTGCCAGCTCACCGCCGGAAGGCAGGATGGTCGAGCAGTACTTC.

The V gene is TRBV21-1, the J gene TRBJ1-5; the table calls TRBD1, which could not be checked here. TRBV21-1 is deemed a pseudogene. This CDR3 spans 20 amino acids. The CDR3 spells CASSKASERDSTKLNQPQHF. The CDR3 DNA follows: TGTGCCAGCAGCAAAGCGTCCGAACGGGACAGTACAAAACTCAATCAGCCCCAGCATTTT.

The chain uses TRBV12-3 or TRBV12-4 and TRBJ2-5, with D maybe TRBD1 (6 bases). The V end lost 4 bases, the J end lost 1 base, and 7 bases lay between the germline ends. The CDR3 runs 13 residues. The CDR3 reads CASSSGAQETQYF. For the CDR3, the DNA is TGTGCCAGCAGTTCAGGGGCCCAAGAGACCCAGTACTTC.